The 8 T cell receptor beta chains listed next were all sequenced from one sample in a study of blood T cell repertoires in COVID-19. The table came from immunoSEQ multiplex PCR; TCRdb's copy has only in-frame clones and leaves some out. The sample has roughly 410,000 clones; roughly 90% are singletons. Sequencing used peripheral blood. Receptor source: a woman aged 40 to 50 with COVID-19, enrolled during active disease.

V is TRBV5-1 and J is TRBJ1-6, with 8 bases matching TRBD1. The CDR3 covers 16 residues. V lost 3 bases, J lost 3 bases, and 5 bases stayed unmatched. Per germline, CDR1 SGHRS and CDR2 YFSETQ. CDR3: CASSSRQGNYNSPLHF. The DNA for the CDR3 is TGCGCCAGCAGCTCCCGACAGGGGAACTATAATTCACCCCTCCACTTT. Full variable domain (missing parts from reference TRBV5-1 and TRBJ1-6): KAGVTQTPRYLIKTRGQQVTLSCSPISGHRSVSWYQQTPGQGLQFLFEYFSETQRNKGNFPGRFSGRQFSNSRSEMNVSTLELGDSALYLCASSSRQGNYNSPLHFGNGTRLTVT.

This chain connects TRBV2 to TRBJ1-4; D perhaps matches TRBD1 (5 bases). The V and J ends lost 1 base and 7 bases respectively, with 10 bases between them. CDR3 length equals 14 residues. Germline values: CDR1 SNHLY, CDR2 FYNNEI. The CDR3 coding sequence is TGTGCCAGCAGTGAAGTACAGGTTTCTGAAAAACTGTTTTTT. Translated, it gives CASSEVQVSEKLFF.

This chain connects TRBV5-8 to TRBJ1-4; D gene uncertain. From germline, CDR1 is SGHTS and CDR2 YDEGEE. V was shortened by 3 bases and J by 8 bases, with 11 bases between the two germline ends. The CDR3 runs to 13 residues. The CDR3 region has the DNA TGTGCCAGCAGCTGGGAGAGGGAAGAAAAACTGTTTTTT. Its translation is CASSWEREEKLFF.

This clone was observed a handful of times. This chain uses TRBV27 with TRBJ2-7; 10 bases line up with TRBD2. The germline V gene encodes CDR1 MNHEY and CDR2 SMNVEV (reference sequence). This CDR3 region has 15 residues. V was pared by 0 bases and J by 3 bases, with 2 bases of the junction left unmatched. In nucleotides, the CDR3 is TGTGCCAGCAGTTTATCGGGACTAGCGAACTACGAGCAGTACTTC. Translated: CASSLSGLANYEQYF.

This chain connects TRBV6-2 or TRBV6-3 to TRBJ2-3; TRBD2 aligns across 10 bases. Losses at the gene ends were 4 bases for V and 4 bases for J; bases not matched to a gene: 5. Germline CDR1 reads MNHEY; CDR2 reads SVGEGT. This CDR3 is 15 amino acids long. The CDR3 sequence: CASSWSGGAADTQYF. In DNA, the CDR3 is TGTGCCAGCAGTTGGAGCGGGGGGGCCGCAGATACGCAGTATTTT.

The chain combines TRBV21-1 with TRBJ2-7; the table gives TRBD1 as D, unverified against the DNA. TRBV21-1 is noted as a pseudogene. This CDR3 is 16 amino acids long. The CDR3 coding sequence is TGTGCCAGCAGCAGCCCCGGACAGGGACCTACCTACGAGCAGTACTTC. It codes for CASSSPGQGPTYEQYF.

The chain couples TRBV4-3 to TRBJ1-3; D gene ambiguous. The CDR3 runs to 15 residues. Trimming stripped 0 bases from V and 2 bases from J, with 8 bases between. Germline V gene sequence: CDR1 LGHNA, CDR2 YSLEER. The DNA of the CDR3 is TGCGCCAGCAGCCAAGAAAACAGACCTGGAAACACCATATATTTT. It codes for CASSQENRPGNTIYF.

V is TRBV28 and J is TRBJ1-5; perhaps TRBD1 as D (5 bases). CDR1 and CDR2 (germline): MDHEN, SYDVKM. The germline V and J ends were trimmed by 1 base and 9 bases, with 13 bases remaining between them. This CDR3 contains 14 residues. The CDR3, as DNA: TGTGCCAGCAGTTTATATGGGCAGGGTAGGCCCCAGCATTTT. This sequence encodes CASSLYGQGRPQHF. The full variable domain, rest sourced from reference TRBV28 and TRBJ1-5, is DVKVTQSSRYLVKRTGEKVFLECVQDMDHENMFWYRQDPGLGLRLIYFSYDVKMKEKGDIPEGYSVSREKKERFSLILESASTNQTSMYLCASSLYGQGRPQHFGDGTRLSIL.